A single sample is the source of the 10 T cell receptor beta chains below, sequenced in a study of T cell responses to AZD1222 COVID-19 vaccine. Generated by immunoSEQ multiplex PCR, the TCRdb table keeps only in-frame clones and is missing some. The sample holds around 140,000 clones, roughly 85% seen once. This sample comprised peripheral blood, obtained 28 days after the second dose of the MenACWY control vaccine. These receptors were taken from an adult who received the MenACWY meningococcal vaccine as a control.

The chain is built from TRBV7-8 and TRBJ2-7; 7 bases are shared with TRBD1. J was trimmed by 3 bases and V by 1 base; bases with no gene match: 6. Germline-derived CDR1 and CDR2 are SGHVS and FQNEAQ. CDR3 size: 15 residues. The CDR3 bases are TGTGCCAGCAGCTTAGAGAGGACAGGACACTACGAGCAGTACGTC. Its translation: CASSLERTGHYEQYV.

The count of this clone is one. The chain has TRBV4-2 and TRBJ2-1; no definite D call. Trimming shortened V by 3 bases and J by 6 bases, and 12 bases separated the two germline ends. The CDR3 loop spans 14 amino acids. Per germline, CDR1 LGHNA and CDR2 YNFKEQ. CDR3 bases: TGTGCCAGCAGCCATTCCCCCGACCGCAATGAGCAGTTCTTC. This translates into CASSHSPDRNEQFF.

This chain uses TRBV5-6 with TRBJ2-2, with 13 bases that match TRBD2. The CDR3 sequence is 17 residues long. The junction had 8 bases not matched to a gene; V was cut back by 4 bases and J by 5 bases. Germline V gene data show CDR1 as SGHDT and CDR2 as YYEEEE. In DNA, the CDR3 is TGTGCCAGCAGCCTGGGGTGGACTAGCGGGAGTACCGGGGAGCTGTTTTTT. Amino acids: CASSLGWTSGSTGELFF.

This clone came up once. The chain couples TRBV7-2 to TRBJ1-1; no definite D call. Germline assignment: CDR1 SGHTA and CDR2 FQGNSA. Trimming cost V 6 bases and J 4 bases, with 12 bases left between them. The CDR3 loop spans 13 amino acids. Written as DNA, the CDR3 is TGTGCCAGCAGTCAATCCGAGGTCACTGAAGCTTTCTTT. The encoded protein is CASSQSEVTEAFF.

The V and J genes are TRBV30 and TRBJ2-3; 8 nucleotides align to TRBD2. J lost 6 bases, V lost 1 base, and 6 bases had no gene match. Germline V gene data show CDR1 as GTSNPN and CDR2 as SVGIG (reference sequence). This CDR3 contains 14 residues. CDR3 loop: CAWSGGSGEDTQYF. In nucleotides, the CDR3 is TGTGCCTGGAGTGGTGGTAGCGGGGAGGATACGCAGTATTTT.

A note on this clone: This sample also contains other DNA sequences that code for the same CDR3. The V and J genes are TRBV5-1 and TRBJ2-3, with 7 bases fitting TRBD1. The junction had 4 bases not matched to a gene; V was cut back by 3 bases and J by 3 bases. CDR3 length equals 14 residues. The V gene's germline CDR1 is SGHRS and CDR2 YFSETQ. The DNA of the CDR3 is TGCGCCAGCAGCTCCGGGACAGTGACAGATACGCAGTATTTT. This sequence encodes CASSSGTVTDTQYF.

CDR3 DNA: TGTGCCAGCAGCTTAGATCTTTGGCAGGGGTCAACCTACGAGCAGTACTTC. It encodes CASSLDLWQGSTYEQYF. The rearrangement links TRBV11-3 to TRBJ2-7; maybe TRBD1 (6 bases). The V end lost 0 bases, the J end lost 2 bases, and 17 bases lay between the germline ends. The CDR3 has 17 residues. CDR1 and CDR2 (germline): SGHNT, YENEEA.

The chain combines TRBV7-9 with TRBJ2-1; possible D gene TRBD2, 6 bases. The germline CDR1 and CDR2 sequences are SEHNR and FQNEAQ (reference sequence). This CDR3 contains 17 residues. The V end was cut by 2 bases, the J end by 0 bases, with 14 bases between. CDR3 nucleotide sequence: TGTGCCAGCAGCTTACTAAGCGGGCGCTACTCCTACAATGAGCAGTTCTTC. This codes for CASSLLSGRYSYNEQFF.

This chain uses TRBV18 with TRBJ1-1, with TRBD1 matching 8 bases. V was clipped by 8 bases and J by 4 bases; unmatched bases: 6. The CDR3 covers 13 residues. Germline lookup yields CDR1 KGHSH and CDR2 LQKENI. CDR3 sequence (DNA): TGTGCCAGCGCACGACAGGGGCCCACTGAAGCTTTCTTT. Protein sequence: CASARQGPTEAFF.

This clone was picked up a small number of times. V usage is TRBV19 and J usage is TRBJ2-4, with 8 positions matching TRBD1. CDR3 size: 12 residues. V shed 10 bases and J 7 bases; nucleotides not matched to a gene: 6. Germline lookup yields CDR1 LNHDA and CDR2 SQIVND (reference sequence). The CDR3 is CATGQGLNIQYF. In nucleotides, the CDR3 is TGTGCCACAGGACAGGGCCTGAACATTCAGTACTTC.